This TCR beta chain was sequenced during a study of blood T cells in healthy people across ages. Overall study findings and caveats: More naive CD4+ cells and higher diversity marked long-lived donors relative to aged donors. Leaving the PBMCs unsorted stopped any conclusive comparison of naive versus antigen-experienced cells. Roughly linear age-related decline in beta diversity appeared, significant by age roughly 40.

Germline assignment: CDR1 MDHEN and CDR2 SYDVKM. Germline trimming cut 11 bases from V and 6 bases from J; bases unmatched to any gene: 10. This CDR3 spans 12 amino acids. Details on this clonotype: Its antigen remains unknown.

Primers used in a second PCR of roughly 6 to 12 cycles were a sample-barcoded 5' primer and a J-beta primer mix. Individual samples furnished no less than 2.5 million CDR3-containing paired-end reads apiece. TCRdb fed the 5' RACE reads into MiXCR, producing one record per CDR3 protein. The table has 700,000 or so distinct CDR3 sequences, approximately 40% seen once. This chain links TRBV28 with TRBJ2-7; 7 bases agree with TRBD2. This TCR was recovered from an elderly man in good health. Material for sequencing was blood. The CDR3 DNA is TGTGCCCTTGGTGGGAGGGCCCTCGAGCAGTACTTC. Protein: CALGGRALEQYF.